Included here is one TCR beta chain sequence, with context. The data stem from a study of blood T cell repertoires in COVID-19. Using immunoSEQ multiplex PCR, the repertoire was profiled, and TCRdb retains in-frame clones only, with some absent. The table has about 240,000 clones, approximately 80% seen once. This clonotype was obtained from a man in his thirties or forties who had recovered from COVID-19. Sequenced sample: peripheral blood.

The CDR3 spells CASSTENAFGNTIYF. The CDR3 coding sequence is TGTGCCAGTAGTACGGAGAACGCCTTTGGAAACACCATATATTTT. The genes are TRBV19 and TRBJ1-3; D is unclear. V gave up 4 bases and J gave up 3 bases, with 13 bases separating them. This CDR3 has 15 amino acids. CDR1 and CDR2 from the germline V gene are LNHDA and SQIVND (reference sequence).